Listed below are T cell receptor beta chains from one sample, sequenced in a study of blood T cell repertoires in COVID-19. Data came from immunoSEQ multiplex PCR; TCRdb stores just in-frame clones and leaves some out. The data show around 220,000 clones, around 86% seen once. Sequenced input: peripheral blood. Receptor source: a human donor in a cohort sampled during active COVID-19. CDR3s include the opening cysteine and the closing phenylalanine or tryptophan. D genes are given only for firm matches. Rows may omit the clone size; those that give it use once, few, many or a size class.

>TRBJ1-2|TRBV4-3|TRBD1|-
CASSQDGNRGLKGYTF
TGCGCCAGCAGCCAAGATGGTAACAGGGGGCTCAAAGGCTACACCTTC
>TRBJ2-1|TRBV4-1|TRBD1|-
CASSPGTENEQFF
TGCGCCAGCAGCCCAGGGACAGAAAATGAGCAGTTCTTC
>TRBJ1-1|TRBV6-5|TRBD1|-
CASQSRQGMEAFF
TGTGCCAGCCAATCAAGACAGGGAATGGAAGCTTTCTTT
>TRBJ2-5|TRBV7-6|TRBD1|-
CASSPGTGRLETQYF
TGTGCCAGCAGCCCGGGGACAGGGCGTTTGGAGACCCAGTACTTC
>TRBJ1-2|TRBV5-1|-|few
CASSLGGNGYTF
TGCGCCAGCAGCTTGGGAGGGAATGGCTACACCTTC
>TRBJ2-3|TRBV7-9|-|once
CASSLGIGGKSTDTQYF
TGTGCCAGCAGCTTAGGAATTGGAGGGAAGAGCACAGATACGCAGTATTTT
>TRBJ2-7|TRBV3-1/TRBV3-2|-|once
CASSQSIIAVSSYEQYF
TGTGCCAGCAGCCAGTCGATCATAGCTGTGAGCTCCTACGAGCAGTACTTC
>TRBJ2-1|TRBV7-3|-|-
CASSFDGGSYNEQFF
TGTGCCAGCAGCTTCGACGGGGGCTCCTACAATGAGCAGTTCTTC
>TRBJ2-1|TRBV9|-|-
CASSPPGLASSNEQFF
TGTGCCAGCAGCCCCCCTGGGCTAGCGTCGTCCAATGAGCAGTTCTTC
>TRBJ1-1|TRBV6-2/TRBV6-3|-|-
CASSLTPGLNTEAFF
TGTGCCAGCAGCTTAACTCCAGGGCTGAACACTGAAGCTTTCTTT
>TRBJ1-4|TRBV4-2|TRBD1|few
CASSQDLTGGDEKLFF
TGTGCCAGCAGCCAAGATCTGACAGGGGGCGATGAAAAACTGTTTTTT
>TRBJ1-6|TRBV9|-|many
CASRLGGARRAYNSPLHF
TGTGCCAGCAGACTAGGGGGGGCTAGAAGGGCCTATAATTCACCCCTCCACTTT
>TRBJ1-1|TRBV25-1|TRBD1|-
CASSALQGPEAFF
TGTGCCAGCAGTGCCCTACAGGGGCCTGAAGCTTTCTTT
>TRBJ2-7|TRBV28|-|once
CASSFGGVYEQYF
TGTGCCAGCAGTTTCGGAGGGGTCTACGAGCAGTACTTC
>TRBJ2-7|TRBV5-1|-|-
CASRSGAYEQYF
TGCGCCAGCAGGTCCGGAGCCTACGAGCAGTACTTC
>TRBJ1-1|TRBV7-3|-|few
CASSIQENTEAFF
TGTGCCAGCAGCATACAGGAGAACACTGAAGCTTTCTTT
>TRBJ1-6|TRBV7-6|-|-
CASSLGGRAGNSPLHF
TGTGCCAGCAGCTTAGGCGGCAGGGCCGGGAATTCACCCCTCCACTTT
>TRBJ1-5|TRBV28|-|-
CASSLGGFSQPQHF
TGTGCCAGCAGTTTAGGAGGTTTTAGCCAGCCCCAGCATTTT
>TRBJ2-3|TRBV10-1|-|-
CASPEEWRVSTDTQYF
TGCGCCAGCCCGGAGGAGTGGCGGGTAAGCACAGATACGCAGTATTTT
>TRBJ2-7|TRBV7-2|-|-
CASSLARGSGEQYF
TGTGCCAGCAGCTTAGCCAGGGGGTCGGGGGAACAGTACTTC
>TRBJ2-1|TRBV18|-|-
CASSPPVAVRGNEQFF
TGTGCCAGCTCACCACCGGTAGCGGTGCGGGGAAATGAGCAGTTCTTC
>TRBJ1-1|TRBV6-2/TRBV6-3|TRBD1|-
CASSYSRDRGTEAFF
TGTGCCAGCAGTTACAGCCGGGACAGGGGGACTGAAGCTTTCTTT
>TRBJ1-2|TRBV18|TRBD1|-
CASSPLTGDRGYTF
TGTGCCAGCTCACCCCTCACAGGGGATCGGGGCTACACCTTC
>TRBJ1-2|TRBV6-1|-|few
CASSEALRGRDLANYGYTF
TGTGCCAGCAGTGAAGCGCTTCGGGGGAGGGACTTAGCTAACTATGGCTACACCTTC
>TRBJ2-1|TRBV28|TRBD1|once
CASSFVDREDNEQFF
TGTGCCAGCAGTTTTGTGGACAGGGAAGACAATGAGCAGTTCTTC
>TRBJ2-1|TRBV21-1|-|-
CASGTSGGNNEQFF
TGTGCCAGTGGGACTAGCGGAGGGAACAATGAGCAGTTCTTC
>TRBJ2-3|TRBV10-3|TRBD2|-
CAIRGTSGSSTDTQYF
TGTGCCATCAGAGGGACTAGCGGATCTAGCACAGATACGCAGTATTTT
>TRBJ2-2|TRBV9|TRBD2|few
CASSAYELAVNTGELFF
TGTGCCAGCAGCGCCTACGAACTAGCGGTAAACACCGGGGAGCTGTTTTTT
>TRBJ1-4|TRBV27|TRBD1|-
CASSRTGTGVEKLFF
TGTGCCAGCAGTCGAACCGGGACAGGGGTTGAAAAACTGTTTTTT
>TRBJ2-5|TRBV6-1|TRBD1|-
CASSARSGTGARETQYF
TGTGCCAGCAGTGCTAGATCCGGGACAGGGGCTAGGGAGACCCAGTACTTC
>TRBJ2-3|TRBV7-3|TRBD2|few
CASSLSGGWSDTQYF
TGTGCCAGCAGCCTCTCGGGAGGGTGGTCAGATACGCAGTATTTT
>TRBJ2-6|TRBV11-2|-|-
CASSLSRSGANVLTF
TGTGCCAGCAGCCTGTCTAGATCTGGGGCCAACGTCCTGACTTTC
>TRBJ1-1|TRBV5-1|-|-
CASSLAGHSNTEAFF
TGCGCCAGCAGCTTGGCGGGACATTCGAACACTGAAGCTTTCTTT
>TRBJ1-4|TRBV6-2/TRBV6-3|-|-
CASSRRTGLFF
TGTGCCAGCAGCCGTAGGACTGGACTGTTTTTT
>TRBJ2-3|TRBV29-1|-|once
CSVRKAVNTDTQYF
TGCAGCGTGCGCAAAGCTGTGAACACAGATACGCAGTATTTT
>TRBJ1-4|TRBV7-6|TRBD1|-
CASSWNDRGNEKLFF
TGTGCCAGCAGCTGGAATGACAGGGGGAATGAAAAACTGTTTTTT
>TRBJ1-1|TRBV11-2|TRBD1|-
CASSLDPQHRGGFSEAFF
TGTGCCAGCAGCTTAGATCCGCAACACAGGGGAGGATTCTCTGAAGCTTTCTTT
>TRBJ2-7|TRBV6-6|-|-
CASSYSFQGSEQYF
TGTGCCAGCAGTTACTCGTTCCAGGGCAGCGAGCAGTACTTC
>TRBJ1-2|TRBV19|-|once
CASSIHRRSNYGYTF
TGTGCCAGTAGTATACACCGGAGATCTAACTATGGCTACACCTTC
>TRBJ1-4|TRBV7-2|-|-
CASSQTFNEKLFF
TGTGCCAGCAGCCAGACATTTAATGAAAAACTGTTTTTT
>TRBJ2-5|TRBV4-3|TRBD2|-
CASSQEHGAGGGKTQYF
TGCGCCAGCAGCCAAGAACATGGGGCGGGAGGGGGTAAGACCCAGTACTTC
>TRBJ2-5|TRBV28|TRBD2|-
CASRKGLAGVRETQYF
TGTGCCAGCAGAAAGGGGCTAGCGGGAGTTAGGGAGACCCAGTACTTC
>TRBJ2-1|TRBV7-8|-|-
CASSLAGEQFF
TGTGCCAGCAGCTTAGCGGGCGAGCAGTTCTTC
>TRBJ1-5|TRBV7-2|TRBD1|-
CASSQDRERTQHF
TGTGCCAGCAGCCAGGACAGGGAAAGGACCCAGCATTTT
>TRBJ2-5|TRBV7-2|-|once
CASSLALADLETQYF
TGTGCCAGCAGCTTAGCTTTAGCGGATCTAGAGACCCAGTACTTC
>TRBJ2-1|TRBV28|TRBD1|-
CASRPAGTVNNEQFF
TGTGCCAGCCGCCCGGCAGGGACAGTTAACAATGAGCAGTTCTTC
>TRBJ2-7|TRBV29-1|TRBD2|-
CSVERVQAGGYEQYF
TGCAGCGTCGAGAGGGTCCAGGCCGGGGGGTACGAGCAGTACTTC
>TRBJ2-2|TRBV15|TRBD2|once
CATSSRLADTGELFF
TGTGCCACCAGCAGTCGGCTAGCGGACACCGGGGAGCTGTTTTTT
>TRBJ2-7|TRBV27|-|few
CASSSGNLHSGHEQYF
TGTGCCAGCAGTTCCGGGAACCTCCATTCAGGCCACGAGCAGTACTTC
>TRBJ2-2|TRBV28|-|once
CASIQGGSGELFF
TGTGCCAGTATACAGGGAGGGTCCGGGGAGCTGTTTTTT
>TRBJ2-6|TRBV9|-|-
CASSSTGSGANVLTF
TGTGCCAGCAGCTCAACAGGGTCTGGGGCCAACGTCCTGACTTTC
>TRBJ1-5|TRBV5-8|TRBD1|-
CASSLLTGSNQPQHF
TGTGCCAGCAGCTTGTTGACAGGGAGCAATCAGCCCCAGCATTTT
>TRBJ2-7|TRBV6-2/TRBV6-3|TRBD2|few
CASSYLGLAGPPDEQYF
TGTGCCAGCAGTTACTTGGGACTAGCGGGGCCCCCCGACGAGCAGTACTTC
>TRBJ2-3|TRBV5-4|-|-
CASSPTSTDTQYF
TGTGCCAGCAGCCCCACTAGCACAGATACGCAGTATTTT
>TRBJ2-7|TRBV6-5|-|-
CASSPRQVFSYEQYF
TGTGCCAGCAGTCCTCGACAGGTCTTCTCCTACGAGCAGTACTTC
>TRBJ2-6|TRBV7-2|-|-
CASSSDSSGANVLTF
TGTGCCAGCAGCTCCGACAGCTCTGGGGCCAACGTCCTGACTTTC
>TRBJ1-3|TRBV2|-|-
CASSASRASGNTIYF
TGTGCCAGCAGCGCCAGCAGGGCCTCTGGAAACACCATATATTTT
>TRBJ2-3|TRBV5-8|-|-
CASRRRGRSTDTQYF
TGTGCCAGCAGAAGGCGGGGAAGGAGCACAGATACGCAGTATTTT
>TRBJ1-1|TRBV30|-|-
CAWSVQGCTEAFF
TGTGCCTGGAGTGTACAGGGCTGCACTGAAGCTTTCTTT